Below are 31 T cell receptor beta chains sequenced from a single sample in a study of T cells expressing NK-cell markers. TCRdb derives one entry per CDR3 protein from the 5' RACE reads, leaving out DNA. This listing includes some 440,000 distinct CDR3 sequences. The sequenced sample consisted of blood T cells: a sorted CD56 or NKG2C T cell subset, CD4+ or CD8+ T cells, or bulk PBMC T cells (not recorded which). These receptors originate from a woman aged 50 to 65 in good health.

The chain recombines TRBV30 with TRBJ2-1; there is no DNA to check the TCRdb D call of TRBD1. Germline V lookup: CDR1 GTSNPN, CDR2 SVGIG (reference sequence). This CDR3 contains 12 residues. The CDR3 sequence is CAWSTNRDTKFF.

This chain links TRBV11-3 with TRBJ2-7; with no DNA, the TCRdb D assignment of TRBD1 cannot be verified. The CDR3 is 15 residues long. Germline V lookup: CDR1 SGHNT, CDR2 YENEEA. The CDR3 region is CASSFTGASSYEQYF.

The CDR3 spells CASSPPTSGNEQYF. The chain couples TRBV5-4 to TRBJ2-7; TCRdb's assignment of TRBD2 cannot be checked, as there is no DNA. The CDR3 runs to 14 residues. CDR1 is SGHNT and CDR2 is YYREEE in the germline V gene (reference sequence).

This rearrangement joins TRBV3-1 to TRBJ2-1; TCRdb selects TRBD1, and the lack of DNA leaves this call unchecked. The CDR3 runs 15 residues. Germline lookup yields CDR1 LGHDT and CDR2 YNNKEL (reference sequence). The CDR3 protein is CASSPNTGAYNEQFF.

The chain recombines TRBV11-2 with TRBJ1-1; the TRBD1 assignment by TCRdb is unverifiable without DNA. The germline gives CDR1 SGHAT, CDR2 FQNNGV. The CDR3 extends over 17 amino acids. The chain's CDR3 is CASSKSPGQIMNTEAFF. Complete variable domain (other parts from reference TRBV11-2 and TRBJ1-1): EAGVAQSPRYKIIEKRQSVAFWCNPISGHATLYWYQQILGQGPKLLIQFQNNGVVDDSQLPKDRFSAERLKGVDSTLKIQPAKLEDSAVYLCASSKSPGQIMNTEAFFGQGTRLTVV.

The V call is TRBV11-3, the J call TRBJ2-1; TCRdb's D gene call, TRBD2, goes unchecked for lack of DNA. Germline V lookup: CDR1 SGHNT, CDR2 YENEEA. This CDR3 is 15 amino acids long. The CDR3 sequence: CASSPPEGVGNEQFF.

The genes are TRBV20-1 and TRBJ2-1; TCRdb indicates TRBD2, and absent DNA this call remains unverified. The CDR3 runs 14 residues. The V gene's germline CDR1 is DFQATT and CDR2 SNEGSKA (reference sequence). The CDR3 spells CSAAGGRRRDEQFF.

CDR3 amino acids: CASSFDLGNTIYF. J is TRBJ1-3 and V is TRBV7-2. Germline values: CDR1 SGHTA, CDR2 FQGNSA. This CDR3 contains 13 residues.

The genes are TRBV27 and TRBJ2-3; TCRdb's D gene call, TRBD2, goes unchecked for lack of DNA. This CDR3 comprises 15 residues. CDR1 MNHEY and CDR2 SMNVEV come from the germline V gene (reference sequence). CDR3 in amino acids: CASRGLTLSTDTQYF.

The V gene is TRBV20-1, the J gene TRBJ2-7. This CDR3 comprises 14 residues. Germline CDR1 is DFQATT and CDR2 is SNEGSKA (reference sequence). The CDR3 reads CSARASGSSYEQYF.

The CDR3 loop is CASMAGGARSTDTQYF. The genes are TRBV5-1 and TRBJ2-3; TCRdb names TRBD1, which stays unverified in the absence of DNA. The CDR3 covers 16 residues. Germline-derived CDR1 and CDR2 are SGHRS and YFSETQ.

J is TRBJ2-5 and V is TRBV4-1; TCRdb indicates TRBD1, and absent DNA this call remains unverified. The CDR3 extends over 14 amino acids. Germline V gene lookup returns CDR1 MGHRA and CDR2 YSYEKL. The CDR3 protein is CASSHLGTQETQYF.

The J gene is TRBJ2-1, the V gene TRBV5-1; TCRdb indicates TRBD2, and absent DNA this call remains unverified. Germline loops: CDR1 SGHRS, CDR2 YFSETQ. This CDR3 region has 17 residues. CDR3 loop: CASSTQTSGYPYNEQFF.

V usage is TRBV24-1 and J usage is TRBJ2-1; TCRdb's D gene call, TRBD2, goes unchecked for lack of DNA. This CDR3 region has 18 residues. The germline gives CDR1 KGHDR, CDR2 SFDVKD. CDR3 protein: CATSARLAGEWSYNEQFF.

The chain is built from TRBV10-3 and TRBJ2-1; the TCRdb D gene call, TRBD1, has no DNA to confirm it. Per germline, CDR1 ENHRY and CDR2 SYGVKD. The CDR3 spans 16 residues. CDR3 sequence: CAISHTGGGEVNEQFF.

The V gene is TRBV3-1, the J gene TRBJ2-1; TCRdb's assignment of TRBD2 cannot be checked, as there is no DNA. The CDR3 length is 14 residues. From germline, CDR1 is LGHDT and CDR2 YNNKEL (reference sequence). Here the CDR3 reads CASSLLSGRNEQFF.

The rearrangement links TRBV9 to TRBJ2-5; TCRdb outputs TRBD1, but without DNA this stays unchecked. This CDR3 has 14 amino acids. Germline CDR1 SGDLS, CDR2 YYNGEE. The chain's CDR3 is CASSVDSGGETQYF.

The gene calls are TRBV24-1 and TRBJ2-1; as DNA is missing, the TRBD1 call by TCRdb cannot be tested. Germline V gene sequence: CDR1 KGHDR, CDR2 SFDVKD. This CDR3 region has 15 residues. This CDR3 is CATSVTQVGGDEQFF.

The genes are TRBV5-1 and TRBJ2-6; absent DNA, TCRdb's TRBD1 call cannot be checked. CDR1 and CDR2 from the germline V gene are SGHRS and YFSETQ. The CDR3 runs to 17 residues. CDR3 in amino acids: CASSIRDISSGANVLTF.

V usage is TRBV29-1 and J usage is TRBJ2-1; TCRdb's D call, TRBD2, is unchecked because there is no DNA. Germline CDR1 and CDR2: SQVTM and ANQGSEA. There are 14 residues in the CDR3. CDR3 sequence reads: CSVPGLATYNEQFF.

The rearrangement links TRBV30 to TRBJ2-4; TCRdb reports TRBD2, a call that lacks DNA to check it against. Germline V gene sequence: CDR1 GTSNPN, CDR2 SVGIG (reference sequence). This CDR3 has 15 residues. This CDR3 reads CAWSRDSLAKNIQYF.

The chain has TRBV28 and TRBJ1-5. This CDR3 region has 18 residues. The V gene's germline CDR1 is MDHEN and CDR2 SYDVKM. CDR3 loop: CASSFYSGNSGQGQPQHF.

The gene calls are TRBV29-1 and TRBJ2-1; the D gene TCRdb calls, TRBD1, cannot be checked with no DNA. Germline lookup yields CDR1 SQVTM and CDR2 ANQGSEA. The CDR3 has 16 residues. CDR3: CSVEGGLTGGYNEQFF.

The gene calls are TRBV29-1 and TRBJ2-1; TCRdb indicates TRBD2, and absent DNA this call remains unverified. The germline V gene has CDR1 SQVTM and CDR2 ANQGSEA. The CDR3 has 18 amino acids. The CDR3 spells CSVGPGLAGQIAYNEQFF.

The rearrangement uses TRBV3-1 and TRBJ1-2; there is no DNA to check the TCRdb D call of TRBD1. The CDR3 runs to 15 residues. The V gene's germline CDR1 is LGHDT and CDR2 YNNKEL (reference sequence). The CDR3 sequence: CASSRQGGANYGYTF.

The J gene is TRBJ2-2, the V gene TRBV6-6; without DNA, the TCRdb call of TRBD2 cannot be checked. CDR3 length: 16 residues. CDR1 and CDR2 (germline): MNHNY, SVGAGI (reference sequence). The CDR3: CASSYLAVTNTGELFF.

The chain employs TRBV29-1 and TRBJ2-6; TCRdb picks TRBD1, but there is no DNA to check that call. The CDR3 consists of 17 residues. Germline-derived CDR1 and CDR2 are SQVTM and ANQGSEA. CDR3 in amino acids: CSVEGWAGNPGANVLTF.

The genes are TRBV20-1 and TRBJ2-2; the D gene TCRdb calls, TRBD2, cannot be checked with no DNA. Germline V gene sequence: CDR1 DFQATT, CDR2 SNEGSKA (reference sequence). CDR3 length: 16 residues. CDR3: CSARESGRGGTGELFF.

The genes are TRBV12-3 or TRBV12-4 and TRBJ1-4. This CDR3 has 19 amino acids. The CDR3 protein is CASSPWDLLRGATNEKLFF.

CDR3 amino acids: CASSLLAASTITDTQYF. The chain joins TRBV3-1 to TRBJ2-3; the D call from TCRdb, TRBD2, cannot be confirmed without DNA. This CDR3 is 17 amino acids long. Germline CDR1 and CDR2: LGHDT and YNNKEL (reference sequence).

This chain uses TRBV5-1 with TRBJ2-3; there is no DNA to check the TCRdb D call of TRBD1. Germline CDR1 and CDR2: SGHRS and YFSETQ. The CDR3 is made up of 18 amino acids. CDR3 residues: CASSLVGLTGQGTDTQYF.